These 32 T cell receptor beta chains were all obtained from the same sample, sequenced in a study of T cells in women clearing cervical HPV infection. Some clones are missing from TCRdb's copy, which holds only in-frame ones; the method was immunoSEQ multiplex PCR. The data include about 26,000 clones; the top ten clones carry 11%. Sequenced: blood buffy coat. These receptor sequences come from a woman aged 18 to 75 with a cervical HPV16 infection that either progressed to CIN3+ or cleared (not recorded which).

For this clone: Read sequence stops 3 residues before the CDR3 end, and the germline J gene provides the missing end. This rearrangement joins TRBV16 to TRBJ2-2, with TRBD1 identical over 12 bases. Germline CDR1 is KGHSY and CDR2 is FQNENV. The CDR3 runs 15 residues. CDR3 amino acids: CASSPGQGASSPLFF. The part of the CDR3 DNA that was read is TGTGCCAGCAGCCCGGGACAGGGGGCTAGTTCACCG.

The sequenced CDR3 bases are TGTGCCACCAAACCCCGCCTCCTGGACAGGGACACTGAA. Encoded protein: CATKPRLLDRDTE. The CDR3 in its entirety is CATKPRLLDRDTEAFF. The chain has TRBV2 and TRBJ1-1, with 8 bases identical to TRBD1. The read terminates 3 residues ahead of where the CDR3 ends, so the germline J gene completes it. This CDR3 is 16 amino acids long. Trimming took 10 bases from V and 3 from J; bases not matched to a gene: 16. In germline, CDR1 is SNHLY, CDR2 FYNNEI.

Turning to this clone: The DNA ends 3 residues before the CDR3 does, and the rest of the CDR3 is filled in from the germline J gene. This rearrangement joins TRBV6-2 or TRBV6-3 to TRBJ1-1; a weak D match, TRBD1 (6 bases). The CDR3 sequence is 12 residues long. Germline loops: CDR1 MNHEY, CDR2 SVGEGT. CDR3 in amino acids: CASNRENEKAFF. CDR3 DNA, as far as it was read: TGTGCCAGCAACAGGGAAAATGAAAAA.

Comment on this clone: The DNA ends 3 residues before the CDR3 does, and the rest of the CDR3 is filled in from the germline J gene. This chain uses TRBV19 with TRBJ2-7, with a tentative D call TRBD1 (6 bases). Germline V gene data show CDR1 as LNHDA and CDR2 as SQIVND (reference sequence). The CDR3 contains 14 residues. With 10 bases removed from V and 0 bases from J, the gap between germline ends came to 16 bases. The DNA read from the CDR3 is TGTGCCACCACAACCCAGGGGACCTCCTACGAG. This encodes CATTTQGTSYE. From start to end, the CDR3 is CATTTQGTSYEQYF.

As regards this clone: The CDR3 end lies 3 residues beyond the end of the read and is filled in from the germline J gene. The rearrangement uses TRBV7-2 and TRBJ1-6, with 7 bases fitting TRBD1. Trimming cost V 6 bases and J 7 bases; bases outside gene matches: 9. Germline assignment: CDR1 SGHTA and CDR2 FQGNSA. CDR3 length: 15 residues. The CDR3 loop reads CASSPRQGRNSPLHF. Incomplete CDR3 DNA: TGTGCCAGCAGTCCCCGACAGGGAAGAAATTCACCC.

Concerning this clone: The read falls 3 residues short of the CDR3 end, and the missing part is taken from the germline J gene. J is TRBJ2-3 and V is TRBV7-2, with 7 bases matching TRBD2. The junction had 7 bases not matched to a gene; V was cut back by 0 bases and J by 1 base. This CDR3 is 17 amino acids long. Germline V gene sequence: CDR1 SGHTA, CDR2 FQGNSA. The CDR3 DNA, read in part, is TGTGCCAGCAGCTTAGCAAAGGGGAGGGTTGGCACAGATACG. This encodes CASSLAKGRVGTDT. The whole CDR3 protein reads CASSLAKGRVGTDTQYF.

Comments on this clone: With the read ending 3 residues before the CDR3 end, the germline J gene is used to fill in that end. The chain combines TRBV20-1 with TRBJ2-7; 9 bases map to TRBD2. With V trimmed by 4 bases and J by 2 bases, 3 bases remained unmatched. This CDR3 is built from 13 residues. Per germline, CDR1 DFQATT and CDR2 SNEGSKA (reference sequence). CDR3 sequence reads: CSATTSGPYEQYF. CDR3 DNA (partial): TGCAGTGCTACGACTAGCGGACCCTACGAG.

Notes on this clone: The read ends 3 residues early relative to the CDR3; the germline J gene fills the gap. The rearrangement joins TRBV5-8 to TRBJ1-4; D remains ambiguous. Germline CDR1 and CDR2: SGHTS and YDEGEE. The CDR3 is 14 residues long. Trimming removed 1 base from V and 4 bases from J, with 8 bases in between. The DNA read from the CDR3 is TGTGCCAGCAGCTTGAGCGGATTTAATGAAAAA. It codes for CASSLSGFNEK. The complete CDR3 protein is CASSLSGFNEKLFF.

As to this clone: The CDR3 end is not reached by the read, which stops 3 residues before it; the germline J gene fills it in. The chain recombines TRBV7-6 with TRBJ2-7; 7 positions match TRBD1. This CDR3 region has 14 residues. The V and J ends lost 4 bases and 2 bases, in that order; junction bases with no gene match: 5. CDR1 is SGHVS, CDR2 FNYEAQ, per germline. The chain's CDR3 is CASSYGDRAYEQYF. The sequenced part of the CDR3 DNA is TGTGCCAGCAGCTATGGGGACAGAGCCTACGAG.

On this clone itself: With the read ending 3 residues before the CDR3 end, the germline J gene is used to fill in that end. This chain uses TRBV20-1 with TRBJ1-2; 8 nucleotides align to TRBD1. V lost 6 bases to trimming and J lost 2 bases; unmatched junction nucleotides: 5. Germline V CDR1 and CDR2: DFQATT, SNEGSKA (reference sequence). The CDR3 is 13 residues long. The CDR3 DNA, read in part, is TGCAGTGCCTCACAGGGGGGAAACTATGGC. This translates into CSASQGGNYG. From start to end, the CDR3 is CSASQGGNYGYTF.

About this clone: The read stops 3 residues short of the end of the CDR3; the missing end is completed from the germline J gene. This chain joins TRBV5-4 and TRBJ2-7, with D possibly TRBD1 on 7 matching bases. V lost 4 bases and J 3 bases, leaving 11 bases between the germline ends. The CDR3 loop spans 13 amino acids. Germline V lookup: CDR1 SGHNT, CDR2 YYREEE (reference sequence). CDR3: CASSLQGGYEQYF. Incomplete CDR3 DNA: TGTGCCAGCAGCCTTCAGGGGGGCTACGAG.

On this clone itself: The CDR3 extends 3 residues past the end of the read, so its final part is completed from the germline J gene. The chain carries TRBV7-2 and TRBJ1-4; D is perhaps TRBD1 (5 bases). The CDR3 has 14 amino acids. V dropped 5 bases and J dropped 8 bases, with 15 bases sitting between them. CDR1 is SGHTA and CDR2 is FQGNSA in the germline V gene. This chain's CDR3 is CASSLGGGNEKLFF. The covered CDR3 bases are TGTGCCAGCAGCCTTGGGGGGGGAAACGAAAAA.

On this clone itself: The CDR3 end lies 3 residues beyond the end of the read and is filled in from the germline J gene. The chain links TRBV20-1 to TRBJ1-2, with 10 positions matching TRBD1. CDR1 is DFQATT and CDR2 is SNEGSKA in the germline V gene (reference sequence). This CDR3 has 14 amino acids. The covered CDR3 bases are TGCAGTGCTGGGGGACAGGGGTTATCGCAGGGC. The encoded protein is CSAGGQGLSQG. The whole CDR3 sequence reads CSAGGQGLSQGYTF.

As regards this clone: Read data end 3 residues before the CDR3 end; the end is taken from the germline J gene. V and J are TRBV5-1 and TRBJ1-2; D not resolved. CDR3 size: 13 residues. V dropped 1 base and J dropped 3 bases, with 7 bases sitting between them. The V gene's germline CDR1 is SGHRS and CDR2 YFSETQ. CDR3 loop: CASSLLLDYGYTF. The covered CDR3 bases are TGCGCCAGCAGCTTGTTACTGGACTATGGC.

A note on this clone: The DNA ends 3 residues before the CDR3 does, and the rest of the CDR3 is filled in from the germline J gene. The chain recombines TRBV20-1 with TRBJ1-4; 8 bases line up with TRBD1. The CDR3 has 15 amino acids. The germline V gene has CDR1 DFQATT and CDR2 SNEGSKA (reference sequence). J gave up 8 bases and V 0 bases, and 8 bases lay outside the gene matches. CDR3 DNA, as far as it was read: TGCAGTGCTAGAGATCCACGGGACAGGACAGAAAAA. It translates to CSARDPRDRTEK. The full-length CDR3 reads as CSARDPRDRTEKLFF.

With respect to this clone: The read stops 3 residues short of the end of the CDR3; the missing end is completed from the germline J gene. This chain uses TRBV5-5 with TRBJ2-7; 8 nucleotides agree with TRBD2. V shed 6 bases and J 3 bases; nucleotides not matched to a gene: 11. The CDR3 extends over 15 amino acids. The V gene's germline CDR1 is SGHKS and CDR2 YYEKEE (reference sequence). Partial CDR3 DNA: TGTGCCAGCACCCGCCGGGGGGGAATCCTCTACGAG. This gives the protein CASTRRGGILYE. The full CDR3 is CASTRRGGILYEQYF.

The CDR3 loop reads CASTMMAGGETQYF. The DNA read from the CDR3 is TGTGCCAGCACTATGATGGCGGGGGGGGAGACC. The chain uses TRBV5-5 and TRBJ2-5, with 9 positions matching TRBD2. The sequence runs out 3 residues before the end of the CDR3; the remainder is reconstructed from the germline J gene. The V gene end was trimmed by 6 bases and the J gene end by 5 bases; junction bases not matched to a gene: 8. CDR1 and CDR2 (germline): SGHKS, YYEKEE (reference sequence). This CDR3 spans 14 amino acids.

Comment on this clone: The read finishes 3 residues shy of the CDR3 end, and the germline J gene is used to complete it. This rearrangement joins TRBV19 to TRBJ2-7; the match to TRBD1 covers 7 bases. The germline gives CDR1 LNHDA, CDR2 SQIVND (reference sequence). The CDR3 is 15 residues long. The trim removed 1 base at V and 2 bases at J, leaving 5 bases unmatched. The CDR3 bases that were read are TGTGCCAGTAGTATAGGAACGGACAGGCCCTACGAG. Translating it yields CASSIGTDRPYE. The entire CDR3 sequence reads CASSIGTDRPYEQYF.

As to this clone: The read halts 3 residues ahead of the CDR3 end, with the missing end drawn from the germline J gene. The chain couples TRBV7-9 to TRBJ1-2; a weak D match, TRBD1 (5 bases). The CDR3 consists of 15 residues. CDR1 SEHNR and CDR2 FQNEAQ come from the germline V gene (reference sequence). The CDR3 spells CASSLLHDSSYDYTF. CDR3 DNA (partial): TGTGCCAGCAGCTTATTACACGACAGTTCCTACGAC.

Note on this clone: The read is 3 residues too short to cover the CDR3 end, so that end is filled in from the germline J gene. The chain recombines TRBV19 with TRBJ1-2; D remains ambiguous. V shed 0 bases and J shed 5 bases, with 16 bases lying between them. This CDR3 spans 16 amino acids. The germline V gene has CDR1 LNHDA and CDR2 SQIVND (reference sequence). CDR3 protein: CASSIDPPGSGYGYTF. The DNA read from the CDR3 is TGTGCCAGTAGTATAGATCCCCCGGGAAGCGGGTATGGC.

In regard to this clone: Read coverage stops 3 residues before the CDR3 terminus; the germline J gene supplies the remainder. The chain is built from TRBV18 and TRBJ1-2, with D perhaps TRBD1 (6 bases). This CDR3 has 13 residues. V dropped 3 bases and J dropped 2 bases, with 7 bases sitting between them. Per the germline V gene, CDR1 is KGHSH and CDR2 is LQKENI. The sequenced part of the CDR3 DNA is TGTGCCAGCTCACCGGACAGAAACTATGGC. Translated: CASSPDRNYG. The whole CDR3 protein reads CASSPDRNYGYTF. Full variable domain (missing parts from reference TRBV18 and TRBJ1-2): NAGVMQNPRHLVRRRGQEARLRCSPMKGHSHVYWYRQLPEEGLKFMVYLQKENIIDESGMPKERFSAEFPKEGPSILRIQQVVRGDSAAYFCASSPDRNYGYTFGSGTRLTVV.

As regards this clone: The read ends 3 residues early relative to the CDR3; the germline J gene fills the gap. The gene calls are TRBV2 and TRBJ1-1; D is ambiguous. Germline V CDR1 and CDR2: SNHLY, FYNNEI. CDR3 length: 15 residues. V was cut by 7 bases and J by 5 bases, with 20 bases left in between. CDR3 DNA (partial): TGTGCCAGCACCGAACTTGGTAAGGCGGGGACTGAA. It specifies CASTELGKAGTE. In full, the CDR3 is CASTELGKAGTEAFF.

As concerns this clone: The read ends 3 residues early relative to the CDR3; the germline J gene fills the gap. The chain uses TRBV5-1 and TRBJ2-2; D possibly corresponds to TRBD1 (6 bases). The length of the CDR3 is 16 residues. Deletions cut 2 bases from V and 7 bases from J, with 18 bases between. Looked up from germline, CDR1 is SGHRS and CDR2 is YFSETQ. The CDR3 bases that were read are TGCGCCAGCAGCTTTCACAGGGAAGGAATCGGCGGGGAG. It codes for CASSFHREGIGGE. The entire CDR3 reads CASSFHREGIGGELFF.

Comments on this clone: The read ends 3 residues before the CDR3 terminus; that terminus is restored from the germline J gene. The gene calls are TRBV18 and TRBJ1-2; D might be TRBD1 (6 bases). Germline loops: CDR1 KGHSH, CDR2 LQKENI. The CDR3 contains 17 residues. The CDR3 region is CASSPVLAGGTSYDYTF. The CDR3 DNA, read in part, is TGTGCCAGCTCACCCGTACTAGCGGGGGGCACCTCCTACGAC.

In regard to this clone: The read falls 3 residues short of the CDR3 end, and the missing part is taken from the germline J gene. The V and J genes are TRBV20-1 and TRBJ2-7; 8 bases align to TRBD2. V shed 0 bases and J 0 bases; nucleotides not matched to a gene: 4. Germline V gene sequence: CDR1 DFQATT, CDR2 SNEGSKA (reference sequence). The CDR3 totals 15 residues. Here the CDR3 reads CSARDIAGSSYEQYF. Partial CDR3 DNA: TGCAGTGCTAGAGACATAGCGGGGTCCTCCTACGAG.

About this clone itself: The sequence runs out 3 residues before the end of the CDR3; the remainder is reconstructed from the germline J gene. J is TRBJ1-1 and V is TRBV18; D is possibly TRBD1 (6 bases). The V end lost 1 base, the J end lost 2 bases, and 14 bases lay between the germline ends. Per the germline V gene, CDR1 is KGHSH and CDR2 is LQKENI. This CDR3 contains 16 residues. This CDR3 reads CASSPRATGTNTEAFF. The covered CDR3 bases are TGTGCCAGCTCACCACGAGCGACAGGAACCAACACTGAA.

For this clone: The CDR3 goes on 3 residues after the read ends, and that part is filled in from the germline J gene. The gene calls are TRBV19 and TRBJ2-5; D is unresolved. The CDR3 totals 12 residues. Trimming pared 3 bases from V and 4 bases from J, leaving 6 bases between. Germline V CDR1 and CDR2: LNHDA, SQIVND (reference sequence). The CDR3 loop is CASSIPRETQYF. The part of the CDR3 DNA that was read is TGTGCCAGTAGTATTCCCCGAGAGACC.

In regard to this clone: From the germline J gene comes the end of the CDR3, since the read stops 3 residues before it. The gene calls are TRBV10-3 and TRBJ1-1; TRBD1 matches at 9 bases. Germline assignment: CDR1 ENHRY and CDR2 SYGVKD. This CDR3 is built from 14 residues. Germline trimming cut 6 bases from V and 7 bases from J; bases unmatched to any gene: 9. Partial CDR3 DNA: TGTGCCATCAGCACTACCGGGACAGGGAATGAA. The encoded protein is CAISTTGTGNE. The whole CDR3 protein reads CAISTTGTGNEAFF.

Comments on this clone: The CDR3 end falls 3 residues outside the read, so it is completed with the germline J gene. The chain employs TRBV7-3 and TRBJ2-5; a possible D gene is TRBD2 (6 bases). V shed 4 bases and J shed 0 bases, with 6 bases lying between them. This CDR3 is 13 amino acids long. The germline V gene has CDR1 SGHTA and CDR2 FQGTGA. The sequenced part of the CDR3 DNA is TGTGCCAGCAGCTCTAGCGACCAAGAGACC. It yields the protein CASSSSDQET. Given in full, the CDR3 is CASSSSDQETQYF.

About this clone itself: The read ends 3 residues early relative to the CDR3; the germline J gene fills the gap. The chain employs TRBV7-2 and TRBJ1-2; no firm D call. V lost 0 bases to trimming and J lost 5 bases, with 19 bases between them. The CDR3 has 17 residues. The germline gives CDR1 SGHTA, CDR2 FQGNSA. The CDR3 spells CASSLAKLAGDRYGYTF. The covered CDR3 bases are TGTGCCAGCAGCTTAGCAAAGTTGGCAGGCGATCGGTATGGC.

As concerns this clone: The read ends 3 residues before the CDR3 terminus; that terminus is restored from the germline J gene. V and J are TRBV7-9 and TRBJ2-3; possibly TRBD2 for D (6 bases). The CDR3 spans 12 residues. Germline lookup yields CDR1 SEHNR and CDR2 FQNEAQ (reference sequence). CDR3 residues: CASSWGGETQYF. The covered CDR3 bases are TGTGCCAGCAGCTGGGGCGGGGAGACG.

A note on this clone: The read halts 3 residues ahead of the CDR3 end, with the missing end drawn from the germline J gene. Distinct nucleotide sequences in the sample also encode this CDR3. The chain recombines TRBV13 with TRBJ1-1, with D hard to call. Germline lookup yields CDR1 PRHDT and CDR2 FYEKMQ (reference sequence). CDR3 length equals 15 residues. Partial CDR3 DNA: TGTGCCAGCGGGAGAGGACTAGCGGGAGAAGAGACA. It yields the protein CASGRGLAGEET. The complete CDR3 protein is CASGRGLAGEETAFF.